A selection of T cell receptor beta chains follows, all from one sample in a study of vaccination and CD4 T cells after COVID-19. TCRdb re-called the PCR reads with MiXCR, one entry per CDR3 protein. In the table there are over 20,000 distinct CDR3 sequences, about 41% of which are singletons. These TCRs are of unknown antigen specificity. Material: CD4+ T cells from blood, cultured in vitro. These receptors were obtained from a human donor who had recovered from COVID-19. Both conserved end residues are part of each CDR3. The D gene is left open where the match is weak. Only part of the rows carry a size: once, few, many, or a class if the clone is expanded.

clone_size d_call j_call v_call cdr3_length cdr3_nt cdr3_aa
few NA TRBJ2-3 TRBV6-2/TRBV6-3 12 TGTGCCAGCAGTCGGGGCACAGATACGCAGTATTTT CASSRGTDTQYF
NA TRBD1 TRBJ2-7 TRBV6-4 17 TGTGCCAGCAGTGTCTTACCGGGACAGGTCAAAGGCTACGAGCAGTACTTC CASSVLPGQVKGYEQYF
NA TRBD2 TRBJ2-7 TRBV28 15 TGTGCCAGCAGCCACCTAGCGGGTATCTCCTACGAGCAGTACTTC CASSHLAGISYEQYF
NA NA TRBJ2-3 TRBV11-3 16 TGTGCCAGCAGCTTTATCGGGGAGTTGGGGCCAGATACGCAGTATTTT CASSFIGELGPDTQYF
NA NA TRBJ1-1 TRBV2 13 TGTGCCAGCAGCCTCGGCATGAACACTGAAGCTTTCTTT CASSLGMNTEAFF
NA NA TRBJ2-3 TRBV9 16 TGTGCCAGCAGCCCCCGGACCAACCTAGTCACAGATACGCAGTATTTT CASSPRTNLVTDTQYF
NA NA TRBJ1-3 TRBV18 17 TGTGCCAGCTCACCAAATCTACTCGGGGCGGGTGGAAACACCATATATTTT CASSPNLLGAGGNTIYF
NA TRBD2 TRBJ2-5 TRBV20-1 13 TGCAGTGCTAGTAGGGGACTAGAGGAGACCCAGTACTTC CSASRGLEETQYF
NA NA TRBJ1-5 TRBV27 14 TGTGCCAGCAGTTTACTGGGGGGCAATCAGCCCCAGCATTTT CASSLLGGNQPQHF
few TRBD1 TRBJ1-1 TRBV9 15 TGTGCCAGCAGCGCCAGGACAGGGTTGAGCACTGAAGCTTTCTTT CASSARTGLSTEAFF
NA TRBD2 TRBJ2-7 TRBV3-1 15 TGTGCCAGCAGCTTAGCGGGGGGGCCGATTAGGGAGCAGTACTTC CASSLAGGPIREQYF
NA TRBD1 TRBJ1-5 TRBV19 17 TGTGCCAGTAGTATAGCTGTGGGACAGGTACCCTGGGGGCCCCAGCATTTT CASSIAVGQVPWGPQHF
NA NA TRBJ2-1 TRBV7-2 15 TGTGCCAGCAGCTACGATTTGAGCTCCTACAATGAGCAGTTCTTC CASSYDLSSYNEQFF
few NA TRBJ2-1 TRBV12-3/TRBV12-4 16 TGTGCCAGCAGTTTGGCTACCTACTCCAAATACGATGAGCAGTTCTTC CASSLATYSKYDEQFF
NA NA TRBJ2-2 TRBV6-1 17 TGTGCCAGCAGTGAAAGGTTGGGAATTCTCGACACCGGGGAGCTGTTTTTT CASSERLGILDTGELFF
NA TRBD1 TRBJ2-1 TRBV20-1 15 TGCAGTGCTAGAGACCGGACAGGCTCCTACAATGAGCTGTTCTTC CSARDRTGSYNELFF
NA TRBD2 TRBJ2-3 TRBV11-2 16 TGTGCCAGCAGCTTAAACTGGCGGGGGAGCACAGATACGCAGTATTTT CASSLNWRGSTDTQYF
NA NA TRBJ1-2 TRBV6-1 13 TGTGCCAGCAGTGAGTCTGGGATTAAAGGCTACACCTTC CASSESGIKGYTF
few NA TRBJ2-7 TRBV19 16 TGTGCCAGTAGTATTTATGCGGTGCAGGGGTCCTACGAGCAGTACTTC CASSIYAVQGSYEQYF
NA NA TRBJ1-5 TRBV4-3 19 TGCGCCAGCAGCCAAGGATGGGCCAGGGCCGACCCTAGCAATCAGCCCCAGCATTTT CASSQGWARADPSNQPQHF
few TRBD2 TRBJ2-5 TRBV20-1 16 TGCAGTGCTAGGGGGCTAGCGGGAGTCGGGGGGCAGACCCAGTACTTC CSARGLAGVGGQTQYF
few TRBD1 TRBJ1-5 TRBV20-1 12 TGCAGTGCAAAGACAGGGGCCCAGCCCCAGCATTTT CSAKTGAQPQHF
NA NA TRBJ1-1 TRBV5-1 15 TGCGCCAGCAGCTTGTATCCCAGAGAAAACACTGAAGCTTTCTTT CASSLYPRENTEAFF
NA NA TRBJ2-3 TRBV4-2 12 TGTGCCAGCAGCCAAGAAATAGATACGCAGTATTTT CASSQEIDTQYF
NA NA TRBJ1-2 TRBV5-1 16 TGCGCCAGCAGCTCCTCCTTAGGCGTAGGCCGAGGGGGCTACACCTTC CASSSSLGVGRGGYTF
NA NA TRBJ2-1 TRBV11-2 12 TGTGCCAGCAGCGCAAGGCGGGCCGAGCAGTTCTTC CASSARRAEQFF
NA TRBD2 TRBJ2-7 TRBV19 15 TGTGCCAGTAGTTCCGGTAGCGGGATAGCCTACGAGCAGTACTTC CASSSGSGIAYEQYF
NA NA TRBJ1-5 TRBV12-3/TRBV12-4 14 TGTGCCAGCAGCATAAGACTGAACAATCAGCCCCAGCATTTT CASSIRLNNQPQHF
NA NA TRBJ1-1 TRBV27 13 TGTGCCAGGTCCAAGAGACTGAACACTGAAGCTTTCTTT CARSKRLNTEAFF
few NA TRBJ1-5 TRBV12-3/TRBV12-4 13 TGTGCCAGCACCCTTGGGGCGGGTCAGCCCCAGCATTTT CASTLGAGQPQHF
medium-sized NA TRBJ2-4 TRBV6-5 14 TGTGCCAGCAGTTACGGGACAGCCAAAAACATTCAGTACTTC CASSYGTAKNIQYF
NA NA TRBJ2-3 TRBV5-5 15 TGTGCCAGCAGCTTGCCGACGACTAGCACAGATACGCAGTATTTT CASSLPTTSTDTQYF
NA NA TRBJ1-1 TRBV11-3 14 TGTGCCAGCAGCCACGGGTTCCGCAACACTGAAGCTTTCTTT CASSHGFRNTEAFF
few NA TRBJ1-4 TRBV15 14 TGTGCCACCAGCAGAGATGGGGGGACAGAAAAACTGTTTTTT CATSRDGGTEKLFF
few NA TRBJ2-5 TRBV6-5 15 TGTGCCAGCAGTTACAGTCAACTAGTGAAAGAGACCCAGTACTTC CASSYSQLVKETQYF
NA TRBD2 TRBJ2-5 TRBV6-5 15 TGTGCCAGCAGTTCACTAGCGGCCCTCAGGGAGACCCAGTACTTC CASSSLAALRETQYF
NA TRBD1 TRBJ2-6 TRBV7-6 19 TGTGCCAGCAGCTTAGATTCCAAACAGGGGGCAATTGGGGCCAACGTCCTGACTTTC CASSLDSKQGAIGANVLTF
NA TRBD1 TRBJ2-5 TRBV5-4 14 TGTGCCAGCAGCTTGGTGGGACAGCAAGAGACCCAGTACTTC CASSLVGQQETQYF
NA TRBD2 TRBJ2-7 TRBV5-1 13 TGCGCCAGCAGCGGACTAGCCGCCTACGAGCAGTACTTC CASSGLAAYEQYF
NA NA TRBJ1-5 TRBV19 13 TGTGCCAGTAGGGTTCGGGTAAATCAGCCCCAGCATTTT CASRVRVNQPQHF
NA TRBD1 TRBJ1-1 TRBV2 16 TGTGCCAGCAGCGAGCCCCCGGGACAGCTAAACACTGAAGCTTTCTTT CASSEPPGQLNTEAFF
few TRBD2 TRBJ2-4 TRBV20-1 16 TGCAGTGCTGTCGGGACTAGCGGGTATCTGAGGGACATTCAGTACTTC CSAVGTSGYLRDIQYF
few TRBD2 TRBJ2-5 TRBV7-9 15 TGTGCCAGCAGCTTTCTAGCGGGAGACGAGGAGACCCAGTACTTC CASSFLAGDEETQYF
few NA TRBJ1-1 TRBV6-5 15 TGTGCCAGCAGTTACTCGACCCTGGGGAACACTGAAGCTTTCTTT CASSYSTLGNTEAFF
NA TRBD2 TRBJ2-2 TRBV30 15 TGTGCCTGGAGCGCGGGAGGGCCCTTGGGCGGGGAGCTGTTTTTT CAWSAGGPLGGELFF
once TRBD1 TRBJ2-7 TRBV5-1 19 TGCGCCAGCAGCTTGGTGAGGAATAGCTTTCCGGGACAGGGGTACGAGCAGTACTTC CASSLVRNSFPGQGYEQYF
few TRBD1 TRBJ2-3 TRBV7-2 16 TGTGCCAGCAGCTTAGCGGACACAGGGGGCACAGATACGCAGTATTTT CASSLADTGGTDTQYF
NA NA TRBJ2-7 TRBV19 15 TGTGCCAGTAGCATCGACAGGTGGAGGACTAACGAGCAGTACTTC CASSIDRWRTNEQYF
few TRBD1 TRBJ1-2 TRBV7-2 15 TGTGCCAGCAGCTTTGACAGGGGGCGGGACTATGGCTACACCTTC CASSFDRGRDYGYTF
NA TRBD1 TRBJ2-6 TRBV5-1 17 TGCGCCAGCAGCGCCCGACAGGGGGCCTCTGGGGCCAACGTCCTGACTTTC CASSARQGASGANVLTF
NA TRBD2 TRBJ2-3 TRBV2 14 TGTGCCAGCGGACTAGCGGGGTTCACAGATACGCAGTATTTT CASGLAGFTDTQYF
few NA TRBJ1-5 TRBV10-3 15 TGTGCCATCAGTGAGTCGCGGGGGGTTGGGCAGCCCCAGCATTTT CAISESRGVGQPQHF
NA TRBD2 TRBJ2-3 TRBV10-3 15 TGTGCCATCAGTGGAAACGGGAGGGCCTCAGATACGCAGTATTTT CAISGNGRASDTQYF
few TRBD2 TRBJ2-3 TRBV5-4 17 TGTGCCAGCAGCCAATCCGGGCTCGGGGGGGCAGGAGATACGCAGTATTTT CASSQSGLGGAGDTQYF
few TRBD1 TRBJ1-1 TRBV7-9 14 TGTGCCAGCAGTCGACAGGGGGTGGACACTGAAGCTTTCTTT CASSRQGVDTEAFF
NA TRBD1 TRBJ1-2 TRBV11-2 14 TGTGCCAGCAGCCGGGACAGAAATTCCTATGGCTACACCTTC CASSRDRNSYGYTF
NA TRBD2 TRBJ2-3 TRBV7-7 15 TGTGCCAGCAGCTCGGGGACTAGCGACGCAGATACGCAGTATTTT CASSSGTSDADTQYF